The T cell receptor beta chain under discussion was sequenced for a study of Graves' ophthalmopathy and Graves' hyperthyroidism. Study-wide points: Clonotypes were expanded in thyroid at above 0.001 frequency, and most also appeared in blood.

Moderate-to-severe activity, with CAS ≥3, NOSPECS ≥4 and duration under 3 months, characterized the donors with ophthalmopathy. Ineligible for inclusion were patients with other autoimmune diseases, uncontrolled infections, pregnancy or lactation. Out of about 10 ml of fresh peripheral blood, PBMCs were obtained. This CDR3 comprises 15 residues. Trimming took 1 base from V and 4 from J, leaving 13 bases between them. Germline V gene data show CDR1 as MGHRA and CDR2 as YSYEKL. To note about this clonotype: Its antigen is unknown.

Researchers took RNA transcripts and amplified TCR beta CDR3 regions from them. An opening RT-PCR round employed HTBI primers and preceded a second-round multiplex PCR. TCRdb independently ran MiXCR on the multiplex PCR reads; one entry per CDR3 protein. This table has approximately 460,000 distinct CDR3 sequences, roughly 14% appearing once. The receptor comes from a woman younger than 45 with Graves' ophthalmopathy. This chain links TRBV4-1 with TRBJ1-2; D ambiguous. Specimen: blood. The CDR3 protein is CASSQVLGIGYGYTF. The CDR3 region has the DNA TGCGCCAGCAGCCAAGTCTTGGGGATCGGCTATGGCTACACCTTC.